This T cell receptor (beta chain) was documented in a study of CD8 T cells in Susac syndrome. A quantity of about 0.45 to 1 ug RNA underwent reverse transcription using random hexamers. Using its own MiXCR run on the immunoSEQ multiplex PCR reads, TCRdb lists one record per CDR3 protein. The data show 180,000 or so distinct CDR3 sequences, roughly 94% seen once. CDR3 size: 14 residues. CDR1 and CDR2 from the germline V gene are SQVTM and ANQGSEA. Germline trimming cut 2 bases from V and 4 bases from J; bases unmatched to any gene: 5. This sequence joins TRBV29-1 and TRBJ2-1, with 7 bases lining up with TRBD1. Sample: CD4+ T cells from PBMCs. This TCR came from a human donor in good health. The CDR3 sequence is CSVELPGGYNEQFF. For the CDR3, the DNA is TGCAGCGTTGAACTCCCAGGGGGTTACAATGAGCAGTTCTTC.